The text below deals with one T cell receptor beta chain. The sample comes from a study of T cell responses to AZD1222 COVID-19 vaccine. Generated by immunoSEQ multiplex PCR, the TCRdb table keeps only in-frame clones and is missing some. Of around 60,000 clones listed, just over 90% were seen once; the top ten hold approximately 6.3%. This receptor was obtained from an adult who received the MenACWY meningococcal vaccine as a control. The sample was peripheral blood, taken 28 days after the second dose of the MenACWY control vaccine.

CDR3 region: CASRPAGSYEQYF. In DNA, the CDR3 is TGTGCCAGCAGACCCGCGGGTTCCTACGAGCAGTACTTC. The chain combines TRBV5-4 with TRBJ2-7; possible D gene TRBD2, 5 bases. Per germline, CDR1 SGHNT and CDR2 YYREEE (reference sequence). CDR3 length equals 13 residues. Trimming removed 5 bases at V and 1 base at J, with 10 bases between.